This T cell receptor beta chain was identified in a study of T cell responses to AZD1222 COVID-19 vaccine. With respect to this clone: Antigen: not known.

In germline, CDR1 is LNHDA, CDR2 SQIVND (reference sequence). There are 12 residues in the CDR3. The V end was cut by 1 base, the J end by 8 bases, with 3 bases between. Broader study findings: Repertoires were obtained solely post-peak T cell response. The study found vaccine-associated CD4 TCRs spanning spike, dominant at 160-218 and 743-854. Spike-specific TCR breadth and depth grew following two AZD1222 doses. Baseline seropositives among AZD1222 recipients totaled only six or seven.

Clones were read by immunoSEQ multiplex PCR, and TCRdb kept only the in-frame ones, dropping some. The table records some 130,000 clones, over 90% of them present only once. The material was peripheral blood, obtained on day 0 of AZD1222 vaccination. This chain joins TRBV19 and TRBJ1-6; D remains ambiguous. The receptor's source is an adult in good health. The CDR3 reads CASSIVDSPLHF. As DNA, the CDR3 is TGTGCCAGTAGTATAGTGGATTCACCCCTCCACTTT.